The source of this T cell receptor (beta chain) is a study of CD8 T cells in ankylosing spondylitis. By quantitative 5'-RACE with molecular barcodes, the TCR beta libraries were made. From the 5' RACE reads, TCRdb called clonotypes with MiXCR, one entry per CDR3 protein. The repertoire holds some 220,000 distinct CDR3 sequences, with roughly a tenth as singletons. This CDR3 is built from 13 residues. Trimming pared 8 bases from V and 0 bases from J, leaving 10 bases between. Per germline, CDR1 MNHEY and CDR2 SVGEGT. This clonotype appeared many times. Its cognate antigen is unknown. Study-wide results and limits: Disease-linked clones reportedly showed significant enrichment in matched ankylosing spondylitis synovial fluid. The disease-linked clones had a CD8+ phenotype and low blood frequencies. It appeared that ankylosing spondylitis blood was characterized by a TCR beta motif of fewer than ten highly homologous variants.

Sequenced input: blood, either unsorted or a sorted T cell fraction (not recorded which). V is TRBV6-2 or TRBV6-3 and J is TRBJ2-5; D gene ambiguous. This TCR came from a male donor with ankylosing spondylitis or in good health (not recorded which). CDR3 nucleotide sequence: TGTGCCAGCTTTAGAGGCGACCAAGAGACCCAGTACTTC. Translating it yields CASFRGDQETQYF.